These 26 T cell receptor beta chains came from one sample sequenced in a study of radiotherapy plus CTLA-4 blockade in lung cancer. The table came from immunoSEQ multiplex PCR; TCRdb's copy has only in-frame clones and leaves some out. The repertoire has tens of thousands of clones, approximately 83% of them found once; the top ten carry about 2%. The material sequenced was peripheral blood, taken from a patient treated with radiotherapy plus ipilimumab. The receptors derive from a human donor with non-small cell lung cancer who had a partial response to radiotherapy plus ipilimumab.

The V call is TRBV2, the J call TRBJ1-6; 7 nucleotides line up with TRBD1. The CDR3 sequence is 14 residues long. Trimming removed 6 bases from V and 2 bases from J; junction bases left unmatched: 1. Germline values: CDR1 SNHLY, CDR2 FYNNEI. In DNA form, the CDR3 reads TGTGCCAGCAGCGACAGGGCCTATAATTCACCCCTCCACTTT. Its protein product is CASSDRAYNSPLHF.

The chain is built from TRBV6-1 and TRBJ1-1, with TRBD1 as a possible D gene (5 bases). Germline CDR1 reads MNHNS; CDR2 reads SASEGT. Trimming removed 2 bases at V and 0 bases at J, with 10 bases between. The CDR3 runs 15 residues. CDR3 protein: CASSELGVLNTEAFF. The CDR3 DNA reads as TGTGCCAGCAGTGAATTAGGGGTCTTGAACACTGAAGCTTTCTTT.

This sequence joins TRBV12-5 and TRBJ1-1; a weak D match, TRBD1 (6 bases). The germline V gene has CDR1 LGHNT and CDR2 FRNRAP. V lost 6 bases, J lost 1 base, and 12 bases lay in between. This CDR3 contains 14 residues. The CDR3 nucleotides read TGTGCTAGTGGCTGGGACAACCCGAACACTGAAGCTTTCTTT. The encoded protein is CASGWDNPNTEAFF.

V and J are TRBV28 and TRBJ2-5, with D possibly matching TRBD2 (5 bases). Germline V CDR1 and CDR2: MDHEN, SYDVKM. With 9 bases removed from V and 4 bases from J, the gap between germline ends came to 18 bases. This CDR3 is 14 amino acids long. The CDR3 DNA sequence: TGTGCCAGTTGGGCCACAGCGGAAGGAGAGACCCAGTACTTC. Translating it yields CASWATAEGETQYF. The full variable domain, with the rest looked up from reference TRBV28 and TRBJ2-5, is DVKVTQSSRYLVKRTGEKVFLECVQDMDHENMFWYRQDPGLGLRLIYFSYDVKMKEKGDIPEGYSVSREKKERFSLILESASTNQTSMYLCASWATAEGETQYFGPGTRLLVL.

This clone showed up just once. The chain combines TRBV30 with TRBJ2-3; 11 bases are a match to TRBD2. From germline, CDR1 is GTSNPN and CDR2 SVGIG (reference sequence). V dropped 1 base and J dropped 5; count of bases not matched to a gene: 14. The CDR3 runs 18 residues. The CDR3: CAWSAPRNSGRARDTQYF. CDR3 nucleotides: TGTGCCTGGAGTGCGCCCCGAAATAGCGGGAGGGCCAGAGATACGCAGTATTTT.

The V and J genes are TRBV30 and TRBJ1-6; TRBD1 is a possible D gene (5 bases). CDR3 length equals 14 residues. Deletions cut 0 bases from V and 8 bases from J, with 11 bases between. Germline CDR1 reads GTSNPN; CDR2 reads SVGIG (reference sequence). CDR3 DNA: TGTGCCTGGAGTGTATCTGGGGGGGATTCACCCCTCCACTTT. Its translation: CAWSVSGGDSPLHF. The full variable domain, in which reference TRBV30 and TRBJ1-6 provide the parts outside the CDR3, is SQTIHQWPATLVQPVGSPLSLECTVEGTSNPNLYWYRQAAGRGLQLLFYSVGIGQISSEVPQNLSASRPQDRQFILSSKKLLLSDSGFYLCAWSVSGGDSPLHFGNGTRLTVT.

The CDR3 DNA reads as TGTGCCAGCAGGGGATCGAGGGGGTCCTACAATGAGCAGTTCTTC. Translating gives CASRGSRGSYNEQFF. The chain has TRBV28 and TRBJ2-1; maybe TRBD1 (6 bases). From germline, CDR1 is MDHEN and CDR2 SYDVKM. The CDR3 totals 15 residues. V lost 6 bases to trimming and J lost 1 base, with 13 bases between them.

This clone was recorded only once. The CDR3 DNA reads as TGTGCCAGCAGCTCACCCCGACAGGCCACAGATACGCAGTATTTT. Amino acids: CASSSPRQATDTQYF. The chain has TRBV7-9 and TRBJ2-3; possible D gene TRBD1, 6 bases. The CDR3 length is 15 residues. Deletions cut 4 bases from V and 2 bases from J, with 13 bases between. CDR1 SEHNR and CDR2 FQNEAQ come from the germline V gene (reference sequence). Looking up the rest from reference TRBV7-9 and TRBJ2-3 gives the full variable domain: DTGVSQNPRHKITKRGQNVTFRCDPISEHNRLYWYRQTLGQGPEFLTYFQNEAQLEKSRLLSDRFSAERPKGSFSTLEIQRTEQGDSAMYLCASSSPRQATDTQYFGPGTRLTVL.

The chain combines TRBV19 with TRBJ1-1, with a weak D call TRBD1 (6 bases). The CDR3 runs to 14 residues. CDR1 and CDR2 (germline): LNHDA, SQIVND (reference sequence). The germline V and J ends were trimmed by 6 bases and 3 bases, with 14 bases remaining between them. The DNA of the CDR3 is TGTGCCAGTAGCATAACCAACAGGGACACTGAAGCTTTCTTT. Its protein is CASSITNRDTEAFF. Based on the CDR3 plus reference TRBV19 and TRBJ1-1, the full variable domain is DGGITQSPKYLFRKEGQNVTLSCEQNLNHDAMYWYRQDPGQGLRLIYYSQIVNDFQKGDIAEGYSVSREKKESFPLTVTSAQKNPTAFYLCASSITNRDTEAFFGQGTRLTVV.

The V gene is TRBV29-1, the J gene TRBJ1-1; maybe TRBD1 (6 bases). Germline-derived CDR1 and CDR2 are SQVTM and ANQGSEA. The CDR3 is made up of 15 amino acids. Deletions cut 1 base from V and 5 bases from J, with 17 bases between. The CDR3, as DNA: TGCAGCGTTGAAGTGGCCCCGGGGGGCTCGACTGAAGCTTTCTTT. Residues: CSVEVAPGGSTEAFF.

The rearrangement joins TRBV18 to TRBJ1-1; 7 nucleotides align to TRBD1. With V trimmed by 3 bases and J by 5 bases, 6 bases remained unmatched. Germline V gene sequence: CDR1 KGHSH, CDR2 LQKENI. The CDR3 length is 14 residues. In DNA, the CDR3 is TGTGCCAGCTCACCTGAGACAGGGAGGACTGAAGCTTTCTTT. The encoded protein is CASSPETGRTEAFF.

This sequence joins TRBV19 and TRBJ2-1, with 11 bases identical to TRBD2. The CDR3 has 17 residues. In germline, CDR1 is LNHDA, CDR2 SQIVND (reference sequence). The J segment lost 9 bases and the V segment lost 4 bases, leaving 14 bases of the junction unmatched. CDR3 amino acids: CASSRTPSGRLTGEQFF. In DNA form, the CDR3 reads TGTGCCAGTAGTAGGACCCCTAGCGGGAGGCTAACCGGTGAGCAGTTCTTC. Full variable domain (rest looked up from reference TRBV19 and TRBJ2-1): DGGITQSPKYLFRKEGQNVTLSCEQNLNHDAMYWYRQDPGQGLRLIYYSQIVNDFQKGDIAEGYSVSREKKESFPLTVTSAQKNPTAFYLCASSRTPSGRLTGEQFFGPGTRLTVL.

The rearrangement uses TRBV29-1 and TRBJ2-2, with 8 positions matching TRBD2. Unmatched junction bases numbered 7, after V lost 3 bases and J lost 4 bases. Germline V gene data show CDR1 as SQVTM and CDR2 as ANQGSEA. There are 15 residues in the CDR3. The CDR3, as DNA: TGCAGCGTTGAGGGGGAAGCGGGAGTCACCGGGGAGCTGTTTTTT. Amino acids: CSVEGEAGVTGELFF.

The rearrangement links TRBV6-5 to TRBJ1-1; 7 bases match TRBD1. Germline loops: CDR1 MNHEY, CDR2 SVGAGI. Unmatched junction bases numbered 8, after V lost 10 bases and J lost 6 bases. The CDR3 sequence is 12 residues long. CDR3: CATSDRVAEAFF. CDR3 in DNA: TGTGCCACTTCAGACAGGGTTGCTGAAGCTTTCTTT.

The chain links TRBV19 to TRBJ1-2; tentative D call: TRBD1 (5 bases). The CDR3 runs 14 residues. Germline CDR1 LNHDA, CDR2 SQIVND (reference sequence). V shed 1 base and J shed 4 bases, with 10 bases lying between them. CDR3 protein: CASSIAGIGYGYTF. In DNA, the CDR3 is TGTGCCAGTAGTATAGCAGGGATAGGCTATGGCTACACCTTC.

The rearrangement joins TRBV6-1 to TRBJ2-1, with a weak D call TRBD2 (6 bases). Trimming shortened V by 4 bases and J by 7 bases, and 23 bases separated the two germline ends. Germline CDR1 is MNHNS and CDR2 is SASEGT. The CDR3 contains 17 residues. The CDR3 DNA follows: TGTGCCAGCAGTGGGGCGAAGGGAGGAGTGATAGCGAATGAGCAGTTCTTC. As protein: CASSGAKGGVIANEQFF.

CDR3 sequence (DNA): TGTGCCAGCAGTTTAAGAGGAAGCGAGCAGTACTTC. It specifies CASSLRGSEQYF. The rearrangement uses TRBV28 and TRBJ2-7; no clear D. V lost 2 bases, J lost 6 bases, and 8 bases lay in between. The CDR3 sequence is 12 residues long. Germline V gene sequence: CDR1 MDHEN, CDR2 SYDVKM.

V and J are TRBV5-4 and TRBJ2-7, with D maybe TRBD2 (5 bases). The length of the CDR3 is 14 residues. Trimming cost V 4 bases and J 2 bases, with 13 bases left between them. Germline-derived CDR1 and CDR2 are SGHNT and YYREEE (reference sequence). The CDR3 loop reads CASSNFGITYEQYF. The CDR3 DNA is TGTGCCAGCAGCAATTTCGGGATTACCTACGAGCAGTACTTC. Full variable domain (remainder filled in from reference TRBV5-4 and TRBJ2-7): ETGVTQSPTHLIKTRGQQVTLRCSSQSGHNTVSWYQQALGQGPQFIFQYYREEENGRGNFPPRFSGLQFPNYSSELNVNALELDDSALYLCASSNFGITYEQYFGPGTRLTVT.

The V and J genes are TRBV7-9 and TRBJ1-1; D is perhaps TRBD1 (6 bases). Germline lookup yields CDR1 SEHNR and CDR2 FQNEAQ (reference sequence). The CDR3 is 15 amino acids. Between the trimmed V and J ends, which lost 2 bases and 1 base, there was a span of 11 bases. CDR3 DNA: TGTGCCAGCAGCTTACTACAGGGAAGGAACACTGAAGCTTTCTTT. Translating it yields CASSLLQGRNTEAFF.

This clone is medium-sized (0.01 to 0.1%) in the sample. V is TRBV5-8 and J is TRBJ1-4, with TRBD1 identical over 7 bases. The CDR3 is 16 residues long. With 2 bases clipped from V and 3 bases from J, the junction kept 7 bases outside the gene matches. From germline, CDR1 is SGHTS and CDR2 YDEGEE. DNA for the CDR3: TGTGCCAGCAGCTTTTACACCGGGACAGCTAATGAAAAACTGTTTTTT. It translates to CASSFYTGTANEKLFF.

The chain combines TRBV2 with TRBJ2-3, with TRBD1 identical over 10 bases. V lost 5 bases and J lost 3; bases outside the gene matches: 2. CDR1 is SNHLY and CDR2 is FYNNEI in the germline V gene. This CDR3 spans 14 amino acids. CDR3 residues: CASSWTGGTDTQYF. The CDR3 DNA sequence: TGTGCCAGCAGTTGGACAGGGGGGACAGATACGCAGTATTTT.

This rearrangement joins TRBV5-1 to TRBJ2-1; D call uncertain. The length of the CDR3 is 15 residues. Deletions cut 4 bases from V and 0 bases from J, with 11 bases between. The germline V gene has CDR1 SGHRS and CDR2 YFSETQ. The CDR3: CASSPDWSSYNEQFF. In nucleotides, the CDR3 is TGCGCCAGCAGCCCAGACTGGAGCTCCTACAATGAGCAGTTCTTC.

The CDR3 region has the DNA TGTGCCAGCAGCTCCCCCGACGGACAAATGAACACTGAAGCTTTCTTT. Translated: CASSSPDGQMNTEAFF. The chain carries TRBV7-6 and TRBJ1-1, with D perhaps TRBD1 (5 bases). Trimming cost V 4 bases and J 0 bases, with 15 bases left between them. The CDR3 has 16 residues. Germline V lookup: CDR1 SGHVS, CDR2 FNYEAQ.

The chain links TRBV6-5 to TRBJ2-7, with 7 bases fitting TRBD1. There are 14 residues in the CDR3. The trim removed 8 bases at V and 0 bases at J, leaving 7 bases unmatched. The germline gives CDR1 MNHEY, CDR2 SVGAGI. The CDR3 loop is CASSMTGNSYEQYF. The CDR3 region has the DNA TGTGCCAGCTCGATGACAGGGAACTCCTACGAGCAGTACTTC.

The V gene is TRBV7-9, the J gene TRBJ2-7; 9 bases fit TRBD1. Trimming cost V 4 bases and J 2 bases; bases outside gene matches: 3. Per the germline V gene, CDR1 is SEHNR and CDR2 is FQNEAQ (reference sequence). The CDR3 contains 14 residues. CDR3 residues: CASSWGQGPYEQYF. The CDR3 coding sequence is TGTGCCAGCAGCTGGGGACAGGGACCCTACGAGCAGTACTTC.

In the case of this clone: The same CDR3 is also encoded by other DNA sequences in this sample. The genes are TRBV2 and TRBJ1-2; D unclear. With 7 bases removed from V and 4 bases from J, the gap between germline ends came to 10 bases. CDR3 length: 12 residues. Germline V CDR1 and CDR2: SNHLY, FYNNEI. The CDR3 protein is CASNTGSYGYTF. For the CDR3, the DNA is TGTGCCAGCAATACCGGGAGCTATGGCTACACCTTC. Full variable domain (rest looked up from reference TRBV2 and TRBJ1-2): EPEVTQTPSHQVTQMGQEVILRCVPISNHLYFYWYRQILGQKVEFLVSFYNNEISEKSEIFDDQFSVERPDGSNFTLKIRSTKLEDSAMYFCASNTGSYGYTFGSGTRLTVV.